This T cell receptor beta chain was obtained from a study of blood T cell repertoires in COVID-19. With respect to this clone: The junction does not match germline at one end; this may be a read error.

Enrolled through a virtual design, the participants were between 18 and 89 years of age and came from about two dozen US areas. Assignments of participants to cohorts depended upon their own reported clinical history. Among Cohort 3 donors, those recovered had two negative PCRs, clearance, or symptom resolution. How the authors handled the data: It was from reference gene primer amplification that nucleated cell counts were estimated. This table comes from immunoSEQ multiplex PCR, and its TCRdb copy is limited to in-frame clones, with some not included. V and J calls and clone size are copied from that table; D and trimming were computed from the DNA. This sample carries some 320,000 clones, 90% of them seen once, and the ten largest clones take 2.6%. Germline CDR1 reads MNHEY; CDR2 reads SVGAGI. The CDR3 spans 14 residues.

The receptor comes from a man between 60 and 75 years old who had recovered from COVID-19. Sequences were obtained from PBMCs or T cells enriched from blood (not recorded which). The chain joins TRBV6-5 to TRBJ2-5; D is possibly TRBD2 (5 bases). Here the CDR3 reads CASSWVASQGTQYF. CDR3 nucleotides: TGTGCCAGCAGTTGGGTAGCGAGCCAAGGGACCCAGTACTTC.